The 4 T cell receptor beta chains given below trace back to one sample, sequenced in a study of blood T cell repertoires in COVID-19. Sequencing used immunoSEQ multiplex PCR; TCRdb keeps in-frame clones, though not all of them. The sample comprises more than 110,000 clones, around 80% of which are singletons, and roughly 5.6% rests with the top ten. Material: PBMCs or T cells enriched from blood (not recorded which). Every receptor here comes from a woman aged 45 to 65 who had recovered from COVID-19.

The V and J genes are TRBV6-1 and TRBJ1-1; D is perhaps TRBD1 (5 bases). V shed 0 bases and J shed 2 bases, with 16 bases lying between them. The V gene's germline CDR1 is MNHNS and CDR2 SASEGT. CDR3 length: 17 amino acids. DNA of the CDR3: TGTGCCAGCAGTGAAGCGCTTCTGAAAGGGACTAACACTGAAGCTTTCTTT. Translating gives CASSEALLKGTNTEAFF.

The CDR3 sequence: CASSESIGVNTEAFF. DNA for the CDR3: TGCGCCAGCAGTGAGTCAATTGGAGTGAACACTGAAGCTTTCTTT. This rearrangement joins TRBV10-1 to TRBJ1-1; D gene uncertain. The germline gives CDR1 WNHNN, CDR2 SYGVQD (reference sequence). The CDR3 length is 15 residues. The germline V and J ends were trimmed by 0 bases and 0 bases, with 8 bases remaining between them.

The rearrangement links TRBV5-4 to TRBJ1-4, with a tentative D call TRBD1 (5 bases). From germline, CDR1 is SGHNT and CDR2 YYREEE (reference sequence). Trimming left V 3 bases short and J 4 bases short, with 7 bases between. The CDR3 contains 13 residues. CDR3 nucleotides: TGTGCCAGCAGCTCCCAGGGTAATGAAAAACTGTTTTTT. This codes for CASSSQGNEKLFF.

This chain joins TRBV19 and TRBJ2-2; D not resolved. Trimming stripped 10 bases from V and 2 bases from J, with 11 bases between. Germline CDR1 is LNHDA and CDR2 is SQIVND (reference sequence). The CDR3 loop spans 13 amino acids. In DNA form, the CDR3 reads TGTGCCACCAGAGACATAAACACCGGGGAGCTGTTTTTT. Translating it yields CATRDINTGELFF.